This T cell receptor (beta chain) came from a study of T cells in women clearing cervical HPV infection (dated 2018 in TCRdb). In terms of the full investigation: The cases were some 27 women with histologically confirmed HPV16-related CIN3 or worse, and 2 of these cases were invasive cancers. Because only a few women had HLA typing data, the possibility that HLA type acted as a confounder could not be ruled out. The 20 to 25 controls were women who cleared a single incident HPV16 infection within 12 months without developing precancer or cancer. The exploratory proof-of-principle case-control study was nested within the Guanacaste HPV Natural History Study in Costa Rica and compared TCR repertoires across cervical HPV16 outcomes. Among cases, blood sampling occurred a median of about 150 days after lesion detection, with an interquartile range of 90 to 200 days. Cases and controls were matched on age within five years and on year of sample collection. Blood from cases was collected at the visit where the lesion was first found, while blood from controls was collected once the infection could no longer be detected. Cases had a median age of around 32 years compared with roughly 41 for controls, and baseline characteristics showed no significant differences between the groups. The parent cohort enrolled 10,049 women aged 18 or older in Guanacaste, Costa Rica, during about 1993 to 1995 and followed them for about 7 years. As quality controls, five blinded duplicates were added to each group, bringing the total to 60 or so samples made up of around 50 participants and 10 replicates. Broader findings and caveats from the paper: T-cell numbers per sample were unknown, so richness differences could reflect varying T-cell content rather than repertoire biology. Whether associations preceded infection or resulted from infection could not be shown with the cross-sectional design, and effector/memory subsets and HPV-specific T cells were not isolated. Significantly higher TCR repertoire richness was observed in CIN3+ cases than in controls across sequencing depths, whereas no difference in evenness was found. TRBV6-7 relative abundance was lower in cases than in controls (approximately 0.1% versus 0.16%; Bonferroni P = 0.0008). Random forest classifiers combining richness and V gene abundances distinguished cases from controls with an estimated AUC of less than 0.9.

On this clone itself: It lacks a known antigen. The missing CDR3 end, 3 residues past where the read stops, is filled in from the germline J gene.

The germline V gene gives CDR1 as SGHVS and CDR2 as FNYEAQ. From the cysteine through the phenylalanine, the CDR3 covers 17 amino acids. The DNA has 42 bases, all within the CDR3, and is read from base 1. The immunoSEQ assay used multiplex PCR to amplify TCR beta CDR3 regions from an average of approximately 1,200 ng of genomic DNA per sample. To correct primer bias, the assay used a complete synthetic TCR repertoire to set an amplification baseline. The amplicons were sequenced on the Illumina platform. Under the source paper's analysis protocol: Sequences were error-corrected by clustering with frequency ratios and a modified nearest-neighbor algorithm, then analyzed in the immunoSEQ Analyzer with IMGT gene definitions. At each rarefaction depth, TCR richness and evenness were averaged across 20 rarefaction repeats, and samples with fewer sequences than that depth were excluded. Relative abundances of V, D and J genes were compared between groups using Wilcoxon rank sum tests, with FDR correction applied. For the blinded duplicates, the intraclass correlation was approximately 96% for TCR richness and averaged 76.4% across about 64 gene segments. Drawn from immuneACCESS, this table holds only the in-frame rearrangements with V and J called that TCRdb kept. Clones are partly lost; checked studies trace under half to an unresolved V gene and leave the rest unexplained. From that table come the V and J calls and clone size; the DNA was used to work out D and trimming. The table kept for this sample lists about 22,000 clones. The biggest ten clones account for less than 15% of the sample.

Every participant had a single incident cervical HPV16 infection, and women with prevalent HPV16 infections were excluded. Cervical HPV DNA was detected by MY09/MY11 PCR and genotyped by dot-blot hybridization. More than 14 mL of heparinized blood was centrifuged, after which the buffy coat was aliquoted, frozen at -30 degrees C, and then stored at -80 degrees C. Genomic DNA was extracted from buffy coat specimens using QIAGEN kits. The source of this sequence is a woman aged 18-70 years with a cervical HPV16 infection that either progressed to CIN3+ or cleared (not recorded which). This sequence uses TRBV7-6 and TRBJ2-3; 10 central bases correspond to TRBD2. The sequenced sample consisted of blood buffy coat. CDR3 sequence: CASSSGAGAGGKETQYF. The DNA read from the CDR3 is TGTGCCAGCAGCTCCGGTGCGGGAGCGGGGGGGAAAGAGACG.